This T cell receptor (beta chain) was observed in a study of beta chain features in type 1 diabetes (dated by TCRdb to 2016 to 2018). As for the study more broadly: Mean age, gender distribution, total cell number and subset yield did not differ between patients and healthy donors. A total of over 95,000,000 sorted cells were examined across all samples, and RNA yield correlated strongly with the number of cells per subset. The study compared the TCRB repertoires of sorted circulating CD4+ T cell subsets in recently diagnosed type 1 diabetes patients with those in matched healthy donors. Whereas all 30 or so donors provided naive and central memory subsets, regulatory and stem cell-like memory subsets were isolated from just 8 patients and about 8 healthy donors. General study outcomes and caveats: Only small numbers of individuals were included in the HLA sub-analyses, which left unresolved whether HLA type had any influence on TCRB rearrangement. The naive, central memory and regulatory TCRB repertoires appeared to resemble one another more closely among patients than among healthy donors. A moderate but significant shortening of TCRB CDR3 length was observed in type 1 diabetes patients in all four CD4+ subsets. PCR may preferentially amplify shorter templates, but because patient and control samples were amplified and corrected together, any resulting skew would affect both groups equally. Because cDNA rather than genomic DNA was sequenced, highly expressing activated cells could have been over-represented, although no difference in activation and CD3 levels was found between groups. At VDJ recombination sites, patients with type 1 diabetes made fewer insertions and deleted more nucleotides, a pattern implying thymic rearrangement abnormalities.

CDR1 SGHDN and CDR2 FVKESK were looked up in the germline V gene. The CDR3, from cysteine to phenylalanine, totals 18 residues. CDR3 DNA only is kept here, 54 bases in frame from base 1. Trimming takes 3 bases off V and 5 bases off J; junction bases not matched to a gene: 9. The entire isolated RNA was reverse transcribed using the High Capacity cDNA Reverse Transcription Kit, and thus expressed TCRB transcripts were sequenced. Deep immunoSEQ sequencing was applied to naive, central memory and regulatory T cell samples, giving an average of roughly 3.5 million total reads per sample. After sorted cells were lysed in RLT buffer, RNA was extracted with DNase-treated RNeasy Micro or Mini kits, with the choice depending on cell number. Each cell subset was processed separately to prevent cross-contamination, with patient and healthy donor samples processed together. TCRB sequences were amplified from cDNA with the immunoSEQ multiplex PCR, producing 87-bp fragments spanning the CDR3 region. The amplicons were sequenced using the Illumina HiSeq platform. As for the original processing: Synthetic template baselines were used to correct PCR bias computationally, reads within Hamming distance 2 were collapsed, and singletons that could not be merged were discarded. Reads were aligned against IMGT to assign V, D and J genes, CDR3 length and insertions or deletions at six rearrangement sites. Within each subset, clonotype counts were normalized to sorted cell number, after which true diversity and Gini coefficients were computed with the tcR R package. Repertoire sharing was quantified using the overlap coefficient calculated on TCRB nucleotide sequences. Drawn from immuneACCESS, this table holds only the in-frame rearrangements with V and J called that TCRdb kept. Clones are partly lost; checked studies trace under half to an unresolved V gene and leave the rest unexplained. The D gene and trimming were derived from the DNA, and the V and J assignments and clone size from that table. This sample gives tens of thousands of clones in total; around 45% of them show up just once. More than 0.6% of the sample is taken by the ten largest.

A single count supports this clone. What this receptor recognizes is not known. No base quality information exists; no much larger clone differs at one position. From each donor, a single peripheral blood sample of approximately 120 mL on average was drawn into heparinised tubes. Naive, central memory, regulatory and stem cell-like memory CD4+ T cells were sorted on a BD FACSAria II using a panel including CD45RO, CCR7, CD25, CD127, CD95 and CD27. A purity above 98% was achieved for all sorted populations. PBMCs were separated immediately by Lymphoprep density gradient centrifugation and were stained directly, without being cultured. So that batch effects would be minimized, each experiment stained and sorted samples in pairs, pairing one healthy donor with one patient.

The clonotype was recovered from a woman younger than 35 in good health. This chain joins TRBV14 to TRBJ2-5; 16 bases in between match TRBD2. The sequenced sample was central memory CD4+ T cells from blood. The nucleotide sequence reads as follows: TGTGCCAGCAGCCACCCGGGACTAGCGGGGGGGCCATGGGAGACCCAGTACTTC. Translated, this is CASSHPGLAGGPWETQYF.